The 25 T cell receptor beta chains below all came from one sample that was sequenced in a study of precursors of human CD4 cytotoxic T cells. MiXCR was run by TCRdb on the reads, yielding one entry per CDR3 protein. The sample lists around 810 distinct CDR3 sequences, around 18% occurring once. Four sorted CD4+ memory subsets, central memory, effector memory, IL-7R-high TEMRA and IL-7R-negative TEMRA, were UMI-sequenced. Material for sequencing was memory CD4+ T cells from blood (PBMCs). The source of these receptors is a human donor in good health.

CDR3 bases: TGTGCCAGCAGCTTAGGCCACCGTGGCTCCGGGGAGCTGTTTTTT. Amino acids: CASSLGHRGSGELFF. V and J are TRBV7-6 and TRBJ2-2; D gene ambiguous. V was clipped by 1 base and J by 6 bases, with 12 bases between them. The CDR3 spans 15 residues. In germline, CDR1 is SGHVS, CDR2 FNYEAQ.

The chain employs TRBV7-2 and TRBJ2-1; D might be TRBD2 (6 bases). The germline gives CDR1 SGHTA, CDR2 FQGNSA. The ends were cut back, 5 bases at V and 9 bases at J, with 14 bases in the middle. The CDR3 sequence is 13 residues long. CDR3 DNA sequence: TGTGCCAGCAGCCAGCCGGGAGTCGGTGAGCAGTTCTTC. It yields the protein CASSQPGVGEQFF.

The J gene is TRBJ2-1, the V gene TRBV5-1, with TRBD1 matching over 7 bases. Germline V gene lookup returns CDR1 SGHRS and CDR2 YFSETQ. Trimming at V came to 1 base and at J to 6 bases, leaving 7 bases not matched to a gene. The CDR3 has 15 residues. CDR3 bases: TGCGCCAGCAGCTTGTCCGAGACAGGGACCAATGAGCAGTTCTTC. It yields the protein CASSLSETGTNEQFF. Combining the CDR3 with reference TRBV5-1 and TRBJ2-1 gives the whole variable domain KAGVTQTPRYLIKTRGQQVTLSCSPISGHRSVSWYQQTPGQGLQFLFEYFSETQRNKGNFPGRFSGRQFSNSRSEMNVSTLELGDSALYLCASSLSETGTNEQFFGPGTRLTVL.

This clonotype turned up a few times. The rearrangement uses TRBV5-4 and TRBJ2-3; D unresolved. Germline V gives CDR1 SGHNT, CDR2 YYREEE (reference sequence). This CDR3 is 14 amino acids long. Trimming took off 3 bases at V and 0 bases at J, with 8 bases between the two ends. The DNA of the CDR3 is TGTGCCAGCAGCTCACCGACAAGCACAGATACGCAGTATTTT. Its translation is CASSSPTSTDTQYF.

The chain joins TRBV10-3 to TRBJ2-7, with 7 bases lining up with TRBD1. V gave up 4 bases and J gave up 1 base; unmatched junction bases: 4. The CDR3 is 14 amino acids. In germline, CDR1 is ENHRY, CDR2 SYGVKD. The DNA of the CDR3 is TGTGCCATCAGTGTCGCAGGGGGTTCCTACGAGCAGTACTTC. Protein: CAISVAGGSYEQYF.

This clonotype has just a few counts. The rearrangement links TRBV5-1 to TRBJ2-2; 7 bases match TRBD2. V lost 1 base to trimming and J lost 7 bases; unmatched junction nucleotides: 10. Germline loops: CDR1 SGHRS, CDR2 YFSETQ. The CDR3 is 16 amino acids. This CDR3 is CASSLMLGGSDGELFF. The DNA for the CDR3 is TGCGCCAGCAGCTTGATGTTGGGCGGGAGTGACGGGGAGCTGTTTTTT.

This chain connects TRBV11-2 to TRBJ2-1; 9 nucleotides match TRBD1. V dropped 1 base and J dropped 8; count of bases not matched to a gene: 6. CDR1 and CDR2 (germline): SGHAT, FQNNGV. This CDR3 region has 15 residues. Here the CDR3 reads CASSLGTGTGHEQFF. CDR3 nucleotide sequence: TGTGCCAGCAGCTTAGGCACCGGGACAGGGCATGAGCAGTTCTTC.

This clonotype was observed a few times. The rearrangement joins TRBV20-1 to TRBJ2-1, with 7 bases matching TRBD2. The junction had 12 bases not matched to a gene; V was cut back by 0 bases and J by 10 bases. Germline-derived CDR1 and CDR2 are DFQATT and SNEGSKA (reference sequence). The CDR3 has 15 residues. The DNA for the CDR3 is TGCAGTGCTAGAGAGCGCGGGAGACCCCACAGGGAGCAGTTCTTC. The encoded protein is CSARERGRPHREQFF.

The rearrangement links TRBV5-1 to TRBJ2-5, with 8 bases identical to TRBD1. The CDR3 has 14 residues. The germline V gene encodes CDR1 SGHRS and CDR2 YFSETQ. The trim removed 3 bases at V and 5 bases at J, leaving 6 bases unmatched. DNA for the CDR3: TGCGCCAGCAGCTATGGACAGGGCAGGGAGACCCAGTACTTC. Residues: CASSYGQGRETQYF.

This clonotype is labeled large (0.1 to 1%). The rearrangement joins TRBV4-2 to TRBJ1-4; D call uncertain. Per germline, CDR1 LGHNA and CDR2 YNFKEQ. V lost 5 bases, J lost 5 bases, and 3 bases lay in between. CDR3 length: 11 amino acids. Written as DNA, the CDR3 is TGTGCCAGCAGCTCAAATGAAAAACTGTTTTTT. It translates to CASSSNEKLFF.

This clonotype was seen a handful of times. This chain joins TRBV6-1 and TRBJ2-1; 9 bases are a match to TRBD1. This CDR3 has 15 amino acids. Germline CDR1 MNHNS, CDR2 SASEGT. After removal of 5 bases from V and 7 bases from J, the junction contained 9 bases not matched to a gene. The CDR3 loop is CASSTGQGLRNEQFF. CDR3 DNA sequence: TGTGCCAGCAGTACGGGACAGGGATTAAGGAATGAGCAGTTCTTC.

This clonotype was detected a few times. This chain uses TRBV18 with TRBJ2-2, with D possibly matching TRBD1 (6 bases). The germline CDR1 and CDR2 sequences are KGHSH and LQKENI. The V end lost 5 bases, the J end lost 1 base, and 11 bases lay between the germline ends. The CDR3 loop spans 15 amino acids. The CDR3 coding sequence is TGTGCCAGCTCAGCCGGACAGAAGAACACCGGGGAGCTGTTTTTT. Translating gives CASSAGQKNTGELFF.

The chain links TRBV5-1 to TRBJ2-7; possible D gene TRBD2, 7 bases. The CDR3 is 16 amino acids. Germline lookup yields CDR1 SGHRS and CDR2 YFSETQ. Trimming shortened V by 5 bases and J by 2 bases, and 20 bases separated the two germline ends. The CDR3 loop is CASRDTRGGMTYEQYF. The CDR3, as DNA: TGCGCCAGCAGAGATACTCGCGGGGGCATGACCTACGAGCAGTACTTC.

By frequency in the sample, this clonotype is large (0.1 to 1%). The chain uses TRBV25-1 and TRBJ1-1; 8 bases agree with TRBD1. Germline V CDR1 and CDR2: MGHDK, SYGVNS. Trimming cost V 6 bases and J 7 bases; bases outside gene matches: 7. This CDR3 has 13 amino acids. This CDR3 is CASRTDRAFEAFF. The CDR3 coding sequence is TGTGCCAGCAGGACGGACAGGGCTTTTGAAGCTTTCTTT.

The chain uses TRBV28 and TRBJ1-2; weak D call: TRBD1 (6 bases). Looked up from germline, CDR1 is MDHEN and CDR2 is SYDVKM. There are 12 residues in the CDR3. V was cut by 5 bases and J by 5 bases, with 9 bases left in between. The chain's CDR3 is CASSPQGYGYTF. CDR3 sequence (DNA): TGTGCCAGCAGTCCACAGGGTTATGGCTACACCTTC.

This clonotype is classed as large. This chain uses TRBV11-3 with TRBJ2-1, with D unresolved. The CDR3 length is 14 residues. Germline values: CDR1 SGHNT, CDR2 YENEEA. V lost 1 base to trimming and J lost 0 bases, with 4 bases between them. The CDR3 protein is CASSLGSSYNEQFF. CDR3 sequence (DNA): TGTGCCAGCAGCTTAGGCAGCTCCTACAATGAGCAGTTCTTC.

In its sample, this clonotype ranks as large (0.1 to 1%). The chain employs TRBV20-1 and TRBJ2-1, with TRBD2 identical over 12 bases. The CDR3 runs 16 residues. Germline loops: CDR1 DFQATT, CDR2 SNEGSKA (reference sequence). Trimming took 0 bases from V and 9 from J; bases not matched to a gene: 9. The CDR3 region has the DNA TGCAGTGCTAGAGATAAAGAACTAGCGGGAGGCAGTGAGCAGTTCTTC. Protein: CSARDKELAGGSEQFF.

This clonotype has only a few counts. The V call is TRBV12-3 or TRBV12-4, the J call TRBJ2-1, with D possibly TRBD2 on 6 matching bases. CDR3 length equals 15 residues. V lost 3 bases, J lost 6 bases, and 15 bases lay in between. Here the CDR3 DNA reads TGTGCCAGCAGTTTTCTGGGGGGAAGATTCAATGAGCAGTTCTTC. Protein sequence: CASSFLGGRFNEQFF.

The chain is built from TRBV14 and TRBJ2-1, with TRBD1 matching 8 bases. CDR1 and CDR2 from the germline V gene are SGHDN and FVKESK. This CDR3 comprises 14 residues. Losses at the gene ends were 3 bases for V and 6 bases for J; bases not matched to a gene: 4. CDR3 coding DNA: TGTGCCAGCAGCCAGGACAGGGCGGTCAATGAGCAGTTCTTC. Translation: CASSQDRAVNEQFF.

This sequence joins TRBV12-3 or TRBV12-4 and TRBJ2-2; TRBD1 agrees at 8 bases. Trimming took 6 bases from V and 4 from J; bases not matched to a gene: 13. The length of the CDR3 is 17 residues. CDR3 protein: CASRPTPGTGGTGELFF. The CDR3 coding sequence is TGTGCCAGCAGACCCACCCCCGGGACAGGTGGCACCGGGGAGCTGTTTTTT.

The table lists this clonotype with a few counts. CDR3 DNA sequence: TGCGCCAGCAGCTTCGTAGGTCCCGAGACCCAGTACTTC. Its translation: CASSFVGPETQYF. The chain is built from TRBV5-1 and TRBJ2-5; D uncertain. The CDR3 spans 13 residues. V lost 2 bases to trimming and J lost 5 bases, with 10 bases between them. Germline V gives CDR1 SGHRS, CDR2 YFSETQ.

The CDR3 is CASSLDRGYEQYF. The CDR3 nucleotides are TGTGCCAGCAGCTTAGACAGGGGTTACGAGCAGTACTTC. The chain recombines TRBV7-2 with TRBJ2-7; 7 positions agree with TRBD1. The CDR3 length is 13 residues. With 1 base clipped from V and 4 bases from J, the junction kept 1 base outside the gene matches. Germline V lookup: CDR1 SGHTA, CDR2 FQGNSA.

A few counts support this clonotype. This chain connects TRBV12-3 or TRBV12-4 to TRBJ1-2, with 7 bases lining up with TRBD1. This CDR3 is built from 13 residues. The junction had 7 bases not matched to a gene; V was cut back by 6 bases and J by 6 bases. CDR3 DNA: TGTGCCAGCAGCCCCCGGGACAGCGATGGCTACACCTTC. Its protein product is CASSPRDSDGYTF.

This clonotype is large (0.1 to 1%) by share. CDR3 in amino acids: CASSQEPSKNTEAFF. The CDR3 DNA reads TGCGCCAGCAGCCAAGAACCCAGCAAGAACACTGAAGCTTTCTTT. J is TRBJ1-1 and V is TRBV4-1; D gene uncertain. This CDR3 has 15 amino acids. Germline V lookup: CDR1 MGHRA, CDR2 YSYEKL. Between the trimmed V and J ends, which lost 0 bases and 1 base, there was a span of 9 bases.

CDR3: CASSPAQPQETQYF. DNA of the CDR3: TGTGCCAGCTCACCAGCACAGCCCCAAGAGACCCAGTACTTC. The chain couples TRBV18 to TRBJ2-5; D not certain. The CDR3 consists of 14 residues. V lost 2 bases and J 1 base, leaving 8 bases between the germline ends. Germline V gene sequence: CDR1 KGHSH, CDR2 LQKENI. Filled out from reference TRBV18 and TRBJ2-5, the complete variable domain reads NAGVMQNPRHLVRRRGQEARLRCSPMKGHSHVYWYRQLPEEGLKFMVYLQKENIIDESGMPKERFSAEFPKEGPSILRIQQVVRGDSAAYFCASSPAQPQETQYFGPGTRLLVL.